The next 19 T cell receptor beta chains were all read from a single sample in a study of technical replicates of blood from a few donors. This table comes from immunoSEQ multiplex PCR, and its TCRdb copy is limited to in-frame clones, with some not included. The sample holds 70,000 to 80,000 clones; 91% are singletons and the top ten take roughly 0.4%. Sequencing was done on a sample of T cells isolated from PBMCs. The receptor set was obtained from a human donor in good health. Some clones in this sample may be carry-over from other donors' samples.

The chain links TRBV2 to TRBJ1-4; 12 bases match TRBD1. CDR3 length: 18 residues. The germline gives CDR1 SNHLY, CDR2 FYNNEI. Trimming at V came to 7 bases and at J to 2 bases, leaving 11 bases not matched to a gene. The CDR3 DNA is TGTGCCAGCAAACGGGACAGGGGGCTTTCTCGCACTAATGAAAAACTGTTTTTT. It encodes CASKRDRGLSRTNEKLFF.

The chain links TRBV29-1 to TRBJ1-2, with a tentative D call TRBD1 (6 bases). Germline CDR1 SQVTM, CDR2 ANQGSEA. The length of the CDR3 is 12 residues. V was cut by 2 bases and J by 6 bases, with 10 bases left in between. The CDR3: CSVENRANGYTF. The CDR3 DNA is TGCAGCGTTGAAAACAGGGCGAATGGCTACACCTTC.

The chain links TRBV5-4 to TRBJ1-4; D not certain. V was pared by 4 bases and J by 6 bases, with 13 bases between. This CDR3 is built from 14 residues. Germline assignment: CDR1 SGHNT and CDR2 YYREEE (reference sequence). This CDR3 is CASSPSTRDEKLFF. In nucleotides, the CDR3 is TGTGCCAGCAGCCCCTCAACGCGGGATGAAAAACTGTTTTTT. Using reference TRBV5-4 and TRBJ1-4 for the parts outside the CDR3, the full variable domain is ETGVTQSPTHLIKTRGQQVTLRCSSQSGHNTVSWYQQALGQGPQFIFQYYREEENGRGNFPPRFSGLQFPNYSSELNVNALELDDSALYLCASSPSTRDEKLFFGSGTQLSVL.

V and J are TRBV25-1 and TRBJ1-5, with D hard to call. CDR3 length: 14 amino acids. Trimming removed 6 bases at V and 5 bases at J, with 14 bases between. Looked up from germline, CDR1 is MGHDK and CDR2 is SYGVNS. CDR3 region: CASSGWASYQPQHF. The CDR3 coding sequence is TGTGCCAGCAGCGGTTGGGCCTCTTATCAGCCCCAGCATTTT.

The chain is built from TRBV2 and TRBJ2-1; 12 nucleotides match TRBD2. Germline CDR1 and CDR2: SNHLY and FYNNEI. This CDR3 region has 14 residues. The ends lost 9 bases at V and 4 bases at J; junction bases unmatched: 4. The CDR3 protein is CASYLAGGYNEQFF. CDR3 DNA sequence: TGTGCCAGTTACCTAGCGGGAGGGTACAATGAGCAGTTCTTC.

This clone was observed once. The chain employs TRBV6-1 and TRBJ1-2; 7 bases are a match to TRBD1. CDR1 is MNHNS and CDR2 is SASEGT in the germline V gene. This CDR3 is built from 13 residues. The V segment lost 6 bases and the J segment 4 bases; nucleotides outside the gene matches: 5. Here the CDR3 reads CASRGDSSYGYTF. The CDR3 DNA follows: TGTGCCAGCAGGGGGGACAGTTCCTATGGCTACACCTTC.

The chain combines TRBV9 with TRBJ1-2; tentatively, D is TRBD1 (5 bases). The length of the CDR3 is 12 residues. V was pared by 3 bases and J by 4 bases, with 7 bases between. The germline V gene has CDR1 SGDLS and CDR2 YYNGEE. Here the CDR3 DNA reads TGTGCCAGCAGCGGACAGTTCTATGGCTACACCTTC. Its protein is CASSGQFYGYTF.

The CDR3 DNA sequence: TGCGCCAGCAGCCAAGGTATAGCGGACCTCTACAATGAGCAGTTCTTC. Its protein is CASSQGIADLYNEQFF. The rearrangement joins TRBV4-1 to TRBJ2-1, with a tentative D call TRBD2 (6 bases). The CDR3 runs to 16 residues. CDR1 and CDR2 from the germline V gene are MGHRA and YSYEKL. V lost 1 base and J lost 3, with 13 bases in between.

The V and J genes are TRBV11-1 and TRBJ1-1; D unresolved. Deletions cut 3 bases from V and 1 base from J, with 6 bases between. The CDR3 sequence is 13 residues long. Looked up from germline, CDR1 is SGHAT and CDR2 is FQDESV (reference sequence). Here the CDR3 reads CASSFLPNTEAFF. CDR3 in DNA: TGTGCCAGCAGCTTCCTCCCGAACACTGAAGCTTTCTTT. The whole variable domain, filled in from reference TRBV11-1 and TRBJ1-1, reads EAEVAQSPRYKITEKSQAVAFWCDPISGHATLYWYRQILGQGPELLVQFQDESVVDDSQLPKDRFSAERLKGVDSTLKIQPAELGDSAMYLCASSFLPNTEAFFGQGTRLTVV.

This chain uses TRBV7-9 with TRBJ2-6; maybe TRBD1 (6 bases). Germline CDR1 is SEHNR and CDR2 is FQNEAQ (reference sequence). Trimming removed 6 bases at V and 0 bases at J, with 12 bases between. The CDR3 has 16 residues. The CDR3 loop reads CASRFTGISGANVLTF. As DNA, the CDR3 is TGTGCCAGCAGGTTCACAGGGATCTCTGGGGCCAACGTCCTGACTTTC.

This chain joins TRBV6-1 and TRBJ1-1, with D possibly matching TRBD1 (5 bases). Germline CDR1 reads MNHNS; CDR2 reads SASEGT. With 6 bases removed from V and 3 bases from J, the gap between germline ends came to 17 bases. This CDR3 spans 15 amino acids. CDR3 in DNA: TGTGCCAGCAGGGGGCCTAGGGTGGGGTACACTGAAGCTTTCTTT. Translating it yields CASRGPRVGYTEAFF.

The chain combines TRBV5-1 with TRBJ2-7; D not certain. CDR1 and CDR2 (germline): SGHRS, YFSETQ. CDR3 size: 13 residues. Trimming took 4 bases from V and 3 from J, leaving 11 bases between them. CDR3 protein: CASSPRVDYEQYF. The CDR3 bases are TGCGCCAGCAGCCCCCGGGTGGACTACGAGCAGTACTTC. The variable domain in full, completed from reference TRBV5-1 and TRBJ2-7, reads KAGVTQTPRYLIKTRGQQVTLSCSPISGHRSVSWYQQTPGQGLQFLFEYFSETQRNKGNFPGRFSGRQFSNSRSEMNVSTLELGDSALYLCASSPRVDYEQYFGPGTRLTVT.

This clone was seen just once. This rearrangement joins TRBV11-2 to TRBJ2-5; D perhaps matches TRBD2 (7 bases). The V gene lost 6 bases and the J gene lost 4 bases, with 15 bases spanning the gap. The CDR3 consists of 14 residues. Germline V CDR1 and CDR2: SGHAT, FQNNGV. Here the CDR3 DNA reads TGTGCCAGCAGAAAGGGGGGGCTCTTAGAGACCCAGTACTTC. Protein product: CASRKGGLLETQYF.

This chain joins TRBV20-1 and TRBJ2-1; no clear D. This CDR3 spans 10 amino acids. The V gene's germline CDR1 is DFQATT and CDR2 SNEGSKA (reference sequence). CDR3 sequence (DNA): TGCAGGGCAGGAATGGATGAGCAGTTCTTC. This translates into CRAGMDEQFF.

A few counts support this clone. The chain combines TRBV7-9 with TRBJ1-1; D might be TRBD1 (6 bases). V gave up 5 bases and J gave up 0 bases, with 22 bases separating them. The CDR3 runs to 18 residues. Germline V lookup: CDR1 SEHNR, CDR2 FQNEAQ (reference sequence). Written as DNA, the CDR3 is TGTGCCAGCAGCCTCGAACACAGGGTTTCGGCCTTGAACACTGAAGCTTTCTTT. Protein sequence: CASSLEHRVSALNTEAFF. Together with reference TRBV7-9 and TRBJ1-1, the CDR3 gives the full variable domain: DTGVSQNPRHKITKRGQNVTFRCDPISEHNRLYWYRQTLGQGPEFLTYFQNEAQLEKSRLLSDRFSAERPKGSFSTLEIQRTEQGDSAMYLCASSLEHRVSALNTEAFFGQGTRLTVV.

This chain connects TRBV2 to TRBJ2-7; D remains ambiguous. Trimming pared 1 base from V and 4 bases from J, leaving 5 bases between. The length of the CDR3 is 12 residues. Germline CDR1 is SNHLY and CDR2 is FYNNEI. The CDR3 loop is CASSEGAYEQYF. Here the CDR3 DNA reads TGTGCCAGCAGTGAAGGGGCTTACGAGCAGTACTTC.

The CDR3 loop is CASSLRIGGPTGELFF. In DNA, the CDR3 is TGTGCCAGCAGCTTAAGGATCGGGGGGCCCACCGGGGAGCTGTTTTTT. V and J are TRBV7-3 and TRBJ2-2, with D maybe TRBD2 (7 bases). V lost 1 base and J 4 bases, leaving 13 bases between the germline ends. Germline V gene sequence: CDR1 SGHTA, CDR2 FQGTGA. The CDR3 extends over 16 amino acids. The full variable domain, in which reference TRBV7-3 and TRBJ2-2 provide the parts outside the CDR3, is GAGVSQTPSNKVTEKGKYVELRCDPISGHTALYWYRQSLGQGPEFLIYFQGTGAADDSGLPNDRFFAVRPEGSVSTLKIQRTERGDSAVYLCASSLRIGGPTGELFFGEGSRLTVL.

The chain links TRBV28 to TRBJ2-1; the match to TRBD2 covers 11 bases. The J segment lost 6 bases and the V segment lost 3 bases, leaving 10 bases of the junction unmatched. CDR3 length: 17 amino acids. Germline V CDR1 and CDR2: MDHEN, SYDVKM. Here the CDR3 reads CASSFPTSGRVGNEQFF. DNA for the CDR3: TGTGCCAGCAGTTTCCCAACTAGCGGGAGAGTCGGCAATGAGCAGTTCTTC.

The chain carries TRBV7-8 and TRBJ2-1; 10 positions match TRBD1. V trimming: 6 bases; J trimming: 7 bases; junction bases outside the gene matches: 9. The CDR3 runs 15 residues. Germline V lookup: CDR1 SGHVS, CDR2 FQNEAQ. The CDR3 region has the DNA TGTGCCAGCAGGCCGGGACAGGGGCCGTCTAATGAGCAGTTCTTC. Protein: CASRPGQGPSNEQFF. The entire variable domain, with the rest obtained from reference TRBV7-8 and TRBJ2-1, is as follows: GAGVSQSPRYKVAKRGQDVALRCDPISGHVSLFWYQQALGQGPEFLTYFQNEAQLDKSGLPSDRFFAERPEGSVSTLKIQRTQQEDSAVYLCASRPGQGPSNEQFFGPGTRLTVL.